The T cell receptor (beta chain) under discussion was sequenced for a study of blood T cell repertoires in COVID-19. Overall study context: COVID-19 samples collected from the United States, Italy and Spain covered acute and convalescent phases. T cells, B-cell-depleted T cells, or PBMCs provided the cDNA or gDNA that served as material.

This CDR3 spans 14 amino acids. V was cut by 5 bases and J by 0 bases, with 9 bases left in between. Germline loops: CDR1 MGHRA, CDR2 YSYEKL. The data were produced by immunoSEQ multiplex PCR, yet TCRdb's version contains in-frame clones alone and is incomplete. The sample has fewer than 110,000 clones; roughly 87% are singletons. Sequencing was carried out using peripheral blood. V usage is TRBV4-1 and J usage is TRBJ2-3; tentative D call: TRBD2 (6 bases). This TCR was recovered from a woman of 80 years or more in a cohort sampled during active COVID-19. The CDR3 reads CASSDGGSTDTQYF. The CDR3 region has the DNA TGCGCCAGCAGCGACGGGGGAAGCACAGATACGCAGTATTTT.